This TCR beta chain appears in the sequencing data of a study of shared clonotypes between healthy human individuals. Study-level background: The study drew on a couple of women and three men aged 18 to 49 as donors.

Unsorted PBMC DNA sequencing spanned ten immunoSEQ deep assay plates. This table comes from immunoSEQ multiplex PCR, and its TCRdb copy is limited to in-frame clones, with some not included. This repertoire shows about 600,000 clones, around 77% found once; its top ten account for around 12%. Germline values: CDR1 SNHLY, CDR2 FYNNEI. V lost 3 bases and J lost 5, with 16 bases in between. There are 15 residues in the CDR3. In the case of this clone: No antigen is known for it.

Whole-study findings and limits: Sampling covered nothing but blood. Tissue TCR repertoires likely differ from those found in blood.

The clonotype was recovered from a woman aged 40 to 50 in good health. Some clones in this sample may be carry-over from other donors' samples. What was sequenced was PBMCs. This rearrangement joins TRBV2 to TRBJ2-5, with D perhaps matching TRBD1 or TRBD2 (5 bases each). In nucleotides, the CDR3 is TGTGCCAGCAGTGACCCACTAGTGGGGGTTGAGACCCAGTACTTC. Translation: CASSDPLVGVETQYF.